The TCR beta chain described here comes from a study of T cells after yellow fever vaccination. This clonotype occurred many times. Each CDR3 protein gets one entry after TCRdb re-called the 5' RACE reads with MiXCR. The sample carries fewer than 400,000 distinct CDR3 sequences, 6% to 8% recorded once. This CDR3 is built from 14 residues. Germline V CDR1 and CDR2: SGHNT, YENEEA. Trimming took 8 bases from V and 4 from J; bases not matched to a gene: 7. The sample consisted of PBMCs, taken 5 days after the yellow fever booster vaccination. The J gene is TRBJ2-1, the V gene TRBV11-3; TRBD2 agrees at 8 bases. The sequence derives from a man between 25 and 39 years old who received the YFV17D yellow fever vaccine. CDR3 region: CASPSGRSYNEQFF. CDR3 in DNA: TGTGCCAGCCCGAGCGGGAGATCTTACAATGAGCAGTTCTTC. Complete variable domain (other parts from reference TRBV11-3 and TRBJ2-1): EAGVVQSPRYKIIEKKQPVAFWCNPISGHNTLYWYLQNLGQGPELLIRYENEEAVDDSQLPKDRFSAERLKGVDSTLKIQPAELGDSAVYLCASPSGRSYNEQFFGPGTRLTVL.